This passage covers 8 T cell receptor beta chains from one sample sequenced in a study of cytomegalovirus exposure and HLA in healthy donors (dated by TCRdb to about 2017). The library was prepared using the immunoSEQ multiplex PCR assay. TCRdb retrieved this table from immuneACCESS and kept in-frame rearrangements only. Not all clones are present; in checked studies, unresolved V genes account for under half, and no reason is known for the remainder. The table for this sample lists approximately 230,000 clones; 87% of them were counted only once. Of the sample, 9.5% to 15% is held by the ten largest clones. The sequenced sample consisted of PBMCs. The receptors originated from a man aged 18 to 35 in good health and CMV-seropositive.

The sample holds one count of this clone. This sequence joins TRBV5-1 and TRBJ2-1, with TRBD2 matching over 8 bases. Germline V gene lookup returns CDR1 SGHRS and CDR2 YFSETQ. J gave up 5 bases and V 0 bases, and 4 bases lay outside the gene matches. There are 15 residues in the CDR3. Here the CDR3 DNA reads TGCGCCAGCAGCTTGGAGGCGGGAGGACACAATGAGCAGTTCTTC. This codes for CASSLEAGGHNEQFF. The full variable domain, completed using reference TRBV5-1 and TRBJ2-1, is KAGVTQTPRYLIKTRGQQVTLSCSPISGHRSVSWYQQTPGQGLQFLFEYFSETQRNKGNFPGRFSGRQFSNSRSEMNVSTLELGDSALYLCASSLEAGGHNEQFFGPGTRLTVL.

The chain recombines TRBV11-2 with TRBJ1-1; D remains unclear. CDR1 is SGHAT and CDR2 is FQNNGV in the germline V gene. The V gene lost 4 bases and the J gene lost 4 bases, with 13 bases spanning the gap. The length of the CDR3 is 14 residues. In DNA form, the CDR3 reads TGTGCCAGCAGCTCCCCGAGAGGGTTCACTGAAGCTTTCTTT. Encoded protein: CASSSPRGFTEAFF.

The chain uses TRBV28 and TRBJ2-1, with 10 bases that match TRBD2. CDR1 is MDHEN, CDR2 SYDVKM, per germline. The trim removed 6 bases at V and 4 bases at J, leaving 9 bases unmatched. The CDR3 is 16 residues long. The DNA of the CDR3 is TGTGCCAGCAGGGGGCGGCTAGCGGGAGTATACAATGAGCAGTTCTTC. As protein: CASRGRLAGVYNEQFF. Full variable domain (remainder filled in from reference TRBV28 and TRBJ2-1): DVKVTQSSRYLVKRTGEKVFLECVQDMDHENMFWYRQDPGLGLRLIYFSYDVKMKEKGDIPEGYSVSREKKERFSLILESASTNQTSMYLCASRGRLAGVYNEQFFGPGTRLTVL.

The chain employs TRBV7-8 and TRBJ2-2, with D unclear. Trimming removed 5 bases from V and 2 bases from J, with 6 bases in between. The CDR3 runs to 13 residues. Germline lookup yields CDR1 SGHVS and CDR2 FQNEAQ. CDR3 residues: CASSDENTGELFF. CDR3 bases: TGTGCCAGCAGCGATGAAAACACCGGGGAGCTGTTTTTT.

J is TRBJ1-2 and V is TRBV6-1, with 8 bases identical to TRBD1. V lost 6 bases to trimming and J lost 0 bases; unmatched junction nucleotides: 3. This CDR3 spans 14 amino acids. Per germline, CDR1 MNHNS and CDR2 SASEGT. CDR3 bases: TGTGCCAGCAGCAGGGACAGGCCTAACTATGGCTACACCTTC. Amino acids: CASSRDRPNYGYTF.

This clone showed up just a few times. The chain joins TRBV10-3 to TRBJ2-5, with unresolved D. V shed 6 bases and J shed 4 bases, with 9 bases lying between them. CDR3 size: 12 residues. Germline V gene data show CDR1 as ENHRY and CDR2 as SYGVKD. The CDR3 bases are TGTGCCATCAGCGGAAGCCGAGAGACCCAGTACTTC. Its protein product is CAISGSRETQYF.

This sequence joins TRBV5-1 and TRBJ2-7, with TRBD1 matching over 7 bases. With V trimmed by 3 bases and J by 3 bases, 6 bases remained unmatched. CDR3 length: 14 residues. Germline V gene data show CDR1 as SGHRS and CDR2 as YFSETQ. This chain's CDR3 is CASSSDGTDYEQYF. The CDR3 DNA follows: TGCGCCAGCAGCTCGGACGGGACAGACTACGAGCAGTACTTC.

This chain connects TRBV5-4 to TRBJ1-1; D might be TRBD1 (6 bases). Germline loops: CDR1 SGHNT, CDR2 YYREEE (reference sequence). The CDR3 extends over 14 amino acids. V gave up 4 bases and J gave up 4 bases, with 14 bases separating them. CDR3 coding DNA: TGTGCCAGCAGCCACAGGGAAGTACGCACTGAAGCTTTCTTT. Amino acid sequence: CASSHREVRTEAFF.